This TCR beta chain was identified during a study of blood T cell repertoires in COVID-19. The wider study: From T cells, B-cell-depleted T cells, or PBMCs came the material, which was cDNA or gDNA.

The V end lost 0 bases, the J end lost 0 bases, and 14 bases lay between the germline ends. From germline, CDR1 is LNHDA and CDR2 SQIVND (reference sequence). This CDR3 spans 17 amino acids. Clones were read by immunoSEQ multiplex PCR, and TCRdb kept only the in-frame ones, dropping some. This sample yields 200,000 to 250,000 clones, of which 70% to 90% are seen a single time; more than 1.4% belongs to the top ten. Sequencing was performed on peripheral blood. The TCR was taken from a man between 18 and 35 years old with active or convalescent COVID-19. This chain joins TRBV19 and TRBJ1-1; D might be TRBD1 (6 bases). The CDR3 bases are TGTGCCAGTAGTATAGATCCAAGGACAGCTCTGAACACTGAAGCTTTCTTT. It specifies CASSIDPRTALNTEAFF.